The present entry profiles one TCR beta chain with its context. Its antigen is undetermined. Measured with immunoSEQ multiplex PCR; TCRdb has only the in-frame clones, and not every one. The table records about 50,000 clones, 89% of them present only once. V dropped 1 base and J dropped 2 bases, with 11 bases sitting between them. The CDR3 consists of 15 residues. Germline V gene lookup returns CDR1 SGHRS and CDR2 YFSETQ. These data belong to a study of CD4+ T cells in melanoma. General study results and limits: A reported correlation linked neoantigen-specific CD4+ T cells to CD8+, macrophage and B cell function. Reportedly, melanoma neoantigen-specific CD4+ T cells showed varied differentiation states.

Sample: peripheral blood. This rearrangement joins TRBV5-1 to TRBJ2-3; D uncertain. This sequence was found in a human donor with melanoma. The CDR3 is CASSLRQLSTDTQYF. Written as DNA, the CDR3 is TGCGCCAGCAGCTTGAGACAACTGTCCACAGATACGCAGTATTTT.